The source of this T cell receptor beta chain is a study of T cell responses to AZD1222 COVID-19 vaccine. Study results and caveats: Among spike-specific TCRs, nearly half reportedly target unmutated variant regions.

As regards this clone: No antigen is known for it.

The table came from immunoSEQ multiplex PCR; TCRdb's copy has only in-frame clones and leaves some out. The data contain over 150,000 clones, almost 90% of them singletons. Per the germline V gene, CDR1 is MNHEY and CDR2 is SMNVEV (reference sequence). CDR3 length: 15 residues. With 6 bases clipped from V and 2 bases from J, the junction kept 8 bases outside the gene matches. The sample in question was peripheral blood, obtained 28 days after the second AZD1222 dose. The sequence was obtained from an adult who received the AZD1222 COVID-19 vaccine. The rearrangement joins TRBV27 to TRBJ2-3; TRBD2 matches at 7 bases. The CDR3 is CASSKGLADTDTQYF. DNA of the CDR3: TGTGCCAGCAGCAAGGGGCTAGCGGACACAGATACGCAGTATTTT.